These 13 T cell receptor beta chains came from one sample sequenced in a study of blood T cell repertoires in COVID-19 (TCRdb year 2020). The library was produced with the immunoSEQ multiplex PCR assay. The clones in this table, taken by TCRdb from immuneACCESS, are in-frame only. Not every clone is retained; where verified, under half of the shortfall comes from an unresolved V gene, and the cause of the rest is unknown. The sample table records fewer than 250,000 clones; just under 85% of these occur just once. Of the sample, more than 4% is held by the ten largest clones. Sequenced sample: peripheral blood. These receptors all stem from a man aged 50 to 60 with acute or convalescent COVID-19.

The chain links TRBV9 to TRBJ2-5; 7 bases line up with TRBD2. Per germline, CDR1 SGDLS and CDR2 YYNGEE. The CDR3 is made up of 15 amino acids. Trimming at V came to 0 bases and at J to 3 bases, leaving 5 bases not matched to a gene. The CDR3 region is CASSVGSGGKETQYF. CDR3 in DNA: TGTGCCAGCAGCGTAGGGTCGGGGGGTAAAGAGACCCAGTACTTC.

The J gene is TRBJ1-1, the V gene TRBV19; D remains ambiguous. The V and J ends lost 4 bases and 0 bases respectively, with 6 bases between them. CDR1 and CDR2 from the germline V gene are LNHDA and SQIVND (reference sequence). The CDR3 runs to 13 residues. The CDR3 here is CASSTFMNTEAFF. In nucleotides, the CDR3 is TGTGCCAGTAGTACCTTTATGAACACTGAAGCTTTCTTT.

The gene calls are TRBV11-2 and TRBJ1-1; D perhaps matches TRBD1 (6 bases). This CDR3 region has 18 residues. Trimming left V 3 bases short and J 4 bases short, with 24 bases between. Germline loops: CDR1 SGHAT, CDR2 FQNNGV. In DNA form, the CDR3 reads TGTGCCAGCAGCTTGACAATAAATACAGGGCTATTGGGCACTGAAGCTTTCTTT. It specifies CASSLTINTGLLGTEAFF.

The V call is TRBV9, the J call TRBJ1-2, with no clear D. Deletions cut 4 bases from V and 0 bases from J, with 7 bases between. The CDR3 has 13 residues. Germline-derived CDR1 and CDR2 are SGDLS and YYNGEE. The CDR3: CASSLVANYGYTF. The CDR3 coding sequence is TGTGCCAGCAGCCTCGTAGCTAACTATGGCTACACCTTC.

To note about this clone: The junction and the germline gene differ at one end; a read error may be behind it. The CDR3 nucleotides read TGTGCTAGCAGCTCCTCTCACACAACTAAAGACGGGGAGCTGTTTTTT. It yields the protein CASSSSHTTKDGELFF. This chain connects TRBV7-7 to TRBJ2-2; D gene unclear. This CDR3 spans 16 amino acids. Germline lookup yields CDR1 SSHAT and CDR2 FNYEAQ (reference sequence).

The J gene is TRBJ1-1, the V gene TRBV10-1, with 9 bases fitting TRBD1. The CDR3 contains 13 residues. The junction had 1 base not matched to a gene; V was cut back by 3 bases and J by 5 bases. Germline values: CDR1 WNHNN, CDR2 SYGVQD (reference sequence). The CDR3 spells CASSEQGATEAFF. The CDR3 DNA reads TGCGCCAGCAGTGAACAGGGGGCAACTGAAGCTTTCTTT.

The chain recombines TRBV5-6 with TRBJ2-2; D is possibly TRBD2 (5 bases). This CDR3 region has 12 residues. Trimming cost V 4 bases and J 5 bases, with 6 bases left between them. Germline V lookup: CDR1 SGHDT, CDR2 YYEEEE. CDR3 nucleotide sequence: TGTGCCAGCAGCGAGGGAACCGGGGAGCTGTTTTTT. Its translation is CASSEGTGELFF.

This clone turned up a few times. This chain links TRBV6-5 with TRBJ1-5, with TRBD1 matching 7 bases. In germline, CDR1 is MNHEY, CDR2 SVGAGI. Trimming removed 6 bases from V and 4 bases from J; junction bases left unmatched: 9. There are 15 residues in the CDR3. The CDR3 spells CASRRYRDSNQPQHF. The CDR3 DNA is TGTGCCAGCAGGCGATACCGGGACAGTAATCAGCCCCAGCATTTT.

V usage is TRBV30 and J usage is TRBJ2-1, with 8 bases identical to TRBD2. After removal of 3 bases from V and 4 bases from J, the junction contained 8 bases not matched to a gene. The germline CDR1 and CDR2 sequences are GTSNPN and SVGIG (reference sequence). The CDR3 sequence is 15 residues long. The CDR3: CAWRSGGGPYNEQFF. As DNA, the CDR3 is TGTGCCTGGAGATCGGGGGGGGGCCCTTACAATGAGCAGTTCTTC.

The chain is built from TRBV15 and TRBJ1-5, with 7 bases aligning to TRBD1. Trimming cost V 2 bases and J 3 bases; bases outside gene matches: 4. Per germline, CDR1 LNHNV and CDR2 YYDKDF (reference sequence). This CDR3 is built from 15 residues. For the CDR3, the DNA is TGTGCCACCAGCAGATTACAGGGGACCAATCAGCCCCAGCATTTT. Translation gives CATSRLQGTNQPQHF.

The rearrangement uses TRBV11-2 and TRBJ2-1; the D gene is possibly TRBD2 (6 bases). CDR3 length: 13 residues. The germline gives CDR1 SGHAT, CDR2 FQNNGV. V was clipped by 2 bases and J by 8 bases, with 10 bases between them. The CDR3 bases are TGTGCCAGCAGCTTAACGACTAGATATGAGCAGTTCTTC. It yields the protein CASSLTTRYEQFF.

The J gene is TRBJ2-3, the V gene TRBV28; 7 bases fit TRBD2. This CDR3 comprises 17 residues. After removal of 7 bases from V and 3 bases from J, the junction contained 16 bases not matched to a gene. CDR1 MDHEN and CDR2 SYDVKM come from the germline V gene. The CDR3 DNA sequence: TGTGCCAGCACTACGGCTAAAGGCGGGAGTATAACAGATACGCAGTATTTT. Translated: CASTTAKGGSITDTQYF.

This chain links TRBV28 with TRBJ2-7; 7 nucleotides line up with TRBD1. The J segment lost 1 base and the V segment lost 8 bases, leaving 5 bases of the junction unmatched. The CDR3 sequence is 13 residues long. The V gene's germline CDR1 is MDHEN and CDR2 SYDVKM. In DNA form, the CDR3 reads TGTGCCAGCCGCTCGGGACAGTCCTACGAGCAGTACTTC. Protein: CASRSGQSYEQYF. Together with reference TRBV28 and TRBJ2-7, the CDR3 gives the full variable domain: DVKVTQSSRYLVKRTGEKVFLECVQDMDHENMFWYRQDPGLGLRLIYFSYDVKMKEKGDIPEGYSVSREKKERFSLILESASTNQTSMYLCASRSGQSYEQYFGPGTRLTVT.